One and the same sample provided the 17 T cell receptor beta chains below, sequenced in a study of blood T cell repertoires in COVID-19 (dated by TCRdb to the early 2020s). Receptor libraries were prepared by the immunoSEQ multiplex PCR assay. The table was pulled from immuneACCESS by TCRdb, which kept in-frame rearrangements only. Such tables lose some clones; where checked, under half of the loss comes from unresolved V genes, and the rest has no known cause. The sample yields about 72,000 clones; around four fifths were counted once. The ten largest clones represent around a sixth of the sample. Sequencing used peripheral blood. Receptors were obtained from a woman older than 75 with acute or convalescent COVID-19.

The chain combines TRBV10-3 with TRBJ1-1; D is possibly TRBD1 (5 bases). Germline lookup yields CDR1 ENHRY and CDR2 SYGVKD. V lost 5 bases and J lost 2, with 18 bases in between. This CDR3 has 16 residues. CDR3 nucleotides: TGTGCCATCAGTCCTAGTTCGGGGGGTCCTAACACTGAAGCTTTCTTT. Amino acid sequence: CAISPSSGGPNTEAFF.

This chain links TRBV7-9 with TRBJ1-5, with D tentatively TRBD1 (6 bases). The CDR3 length is 14 residues. Germline V gene lookup returns CDR1 SEHNR and CDR2 FQNEAQ (reference sequence). Trimming took off 2 bases at V and 6 bases at J, with 11 bases between the two ends. The CDR3 is CASSLSTGSQPQHF. DNA of the CDR3: TGTGCCAGCAGCTTATCAACAGGGAGTCAGCCCCAGCATTTT.

In its sample, this clone was seen once. This chain connects TRBV10-3 to TRBJ1-3; maybe TRBD1 (5 bases). This CDR3 contains 14 residues. Germline CDR1 reads ENHRY; CDR2 reads SYGVKD. The ends were cut back, 7 bases at V and 0 bases at J, with 10 bases in the middle. The CDR3 DNA is TGTGCCATCACTGCAGGGTCCTCTGGAAACACCATATATTTT. This sequence encodes CAITAGSSGNTIYF.

V usage is TRBV5-1 and J usage is TRBJ1-5; D not resolved. This CDR3 is built from 15 residues. The V and J ends lost 2 bases and 2 bases respectively, with 11 bases between them. CDR1 and CDR2 (germline): SGHRS, YFSETQ. CDR3 amino acids: CASSLDHGGNQPQHF. CDR3 bases: TGCGCCAGCAGCTTAGACCACGGGGGCAATCAGCCCCAGCATTTT.

The J gene is TRBJ2-3, the V gene TRBV15; D unresolved. The CDR3 runs to 14 residues. Germline CDR1 is LNHNV and CDR2 is YYDKDF (reference sequence). V gave up 0 bases and J gave up 1 base, with 5 bases separating them. CDR3 DNA sequence: TGTGCCACCAGCAGAGATCCGGGCACAGATACGCAGTATTTT. This translates into CATSRDPGTDTQYF.

The J gene is TRBJ2-7, the V gene TRBV13; the D gene is possibly TRBD2 (5 bases). CDR3 length equals 13 residues. The germline V and J ends were trimmed by 2 bases and 7 bases, with 12 bases remaining between them. The germline V gene encodes CDR1 PRHDT and CDR2 FYEKMQ (reference sequence). CDR3 sequence reads: CASSLRAGNEQYF. CDR3 sequence (DNA): TGTGCCAGCAGCTTACGGGCCGGGAATGAGCAGTACTTC. Variable domain in full (rest from reference TRBV13 and TRBJ2-7): AAGVIQSPRHLIKEKRETATLKCYPIPRHDTVYWYQQGPGQDPQFLISFYEKMQSDKGSIPDRFSAQQFSDYHSELNMSSLELGDSALYFCASSLRAGNEQYFGPGTRLTVT.

The J gene is TRBJ2-1, the V gene TRBV6-1; TRBD2 matches at 8 bases. V was pared by 2 bases and J by 4 bases, with 7 bases of the junction left unmatched. Germline V gene lookup returns CDR1 MNHNS and CDR2 SASEGT. CDR3 length: 16 amino acids. CDR3 sequence: CASSERGAGAYNEQFF. The DNA of the CDR3 is TGTGCCAGCAGTGAAAGGGGAGCGGGGGCTTACAATGAGCAGTTCTTC.

V usage is TRBV6-5 and J usage is TRBJ2-7, with 7 bases identical to TRBD2. Trimming cost V 1 base and J 6 bases; bases outside gene matches: 6. The CDR3 is 14 amino acids. Germline CDR1 and CDR2: MNHEY and SVGAGI. The CDR3 coding sequence is TGTGCCAGCAGTTACTTTCGGGGGAGGGGCGAGCAGTACTTC. Amino acid sequence: CASSYFRGRGEQYF.

V gene TRBV5-4 combines with J gene TRBJ1-1; D is ambiguous. The V end was cut by 0 bases, the J end by 0 bases, with 3 bases between. Germline V gene sequence: CDR1 SGHNT, CDR2 YYREEE (reference sequence). The CDR3 contains 13 residues. The CDR3 DNA is TGTGCCAGCAGCTTGGACATGAACACTGAAGCTTTCTTT. Residues: CASSLDMNTEAFF.

There are a few counts of this clone. V usage is TRBV3-1 (or the pseudogene TRBV3-2) and J usage is TRBJ1-1; D is unclear. The V end was cut by 7 bases, the J end by 1 base, with 13 bases between. Germline values: CDR1 LGHDT, CDR2 YNNKEL (reference sequence). The CDR3 has 14 amino acids. Written as DNA, the CDR3 is TGTGCCAGCACCCCAGATACAGCGAACACTGAAGCTTTCTTT. This codes for CASTPDTANTEAFF.

The V call is TRBV19, the J call TRBJ2-7, with a tentative D call TRBD1 (6 bases). The CDR3 is 14 amino acids. V lost 6 bases, J lost 5 bases, and 17 bases lay in between. The germline V gene encodes CDR1 LNHDA and CDR2 SQIVND (reference sequence). The CDR3 is CASSPPDSIHEQYF. In DNA form, the CDR3 reads TGTGCCAGTAGCCCACCGGACAGTATCCACGAGCAGTACTTC.

The V and J genes are TRBV30 and TRBJ1-2; no firm D call. The V gene lost 3 bases and the J gene lost 8 bases, with 13 bases spanning the gap. This CDR3 contains 12 residues. Germline V CDR1 and CDR2: GTSNPN, SVGIG (reference sequence). CDR3: CAWRTSHEGYTF. The CDR3 coding sequence is TGTGCCTGGAGGACATCTCACGAGGGCTACACCTTC.

The CDR3 spells CASSPSLTDYGYTF. The CDR3 DNA is TGTGCCAGCAGCCCGTCCCTGACAGACTATGGCTACACCTTC. The gene calls are TRBV11-2 and TRBJ1-2; a possible D gene is TRBD1 (5 bases). V shed 5 bases and J shed 3 bases, with 13 bases lying between them. This CDR3 is built from 14 residues. CDR1 SGHAT and CDR2 FQNNGV come from the germline V gene.

This clone is a singleton in its sample. V is TRBV2 and J is TRBJ2-7, with D possibly being TRBD1 (5 bases). The germline V and J ends were trimmed by 5 bases and 2 bases, with 13 bases remaining between them. Germline CDR1 reads SNHLY; CDR2 reads FYNNEI. This CDR3 has 14 residues. CDR3 nucleotides: TGTGCCAGCAGTCGAGACAGTCCCGCCTACGAGCAGTACTTC. Its protein is CASSRDSPAYEQYF.

This clone was seen once. The chain couples TRBV10-2 to TRBJ1-2, with TRBD1 identical over 7 bases. The CDR3 spans 14 residues. V shed 0 bases, J shed 4 bases, and the junction held 2 bases outside the gene matches. In germline, CDR1 is WSHSY, CDR2 SAAADI. Here the CDR3 reads CASSESGGGYGYTF. The DNA for the CDR3 is TGCGCCAGCAGTGAGTCAGGGGGCGGCTATGGCTACACCTTC.

V is TRBV5-1 and J is TRBJ2-2, with 9 bases lining up with TRBD2. V shed 1 base and J 3 bases; nucleotides not matched to a gene: 1. Per the germline V gene, CDR1 is SGHRS and CDR2 is YFSETQ. The CDR3 consists of 15 residues. The CDR3, as DNA: TGCGCCAGCAGCTTGAGACTAGCGGACACCGGGGAGCTGTTTTTT. Translating it yields CASSLRLADTGELFF.

This chain links TRBV27 with TRBJ1-5; D uncertain. Germline CDR1 reads MNHEY; CDR2 reads SMNVEV (reference sequence). The CDR3 loop spans 16 amino acids. The V end was cut by 5 bases, the J end by 2 bases, with 16 bases between. The CDR3, as DNA: TGTGCCAGCAGTCCCTCGGCGGGTCAAGGCAATCAGCCCCAGCATTTT. It specifies CASSPSAGQGNQPQHF.